This is a list of T cell receptor beta chains from one sample in a study of blood T cell repertoires in COVID-19. Clones were sequenced by immunoSEQ multiplex PCR, and TCRdb holds only the in-frame ones, with some missing. This table holds fewer than 300,000 clones, about 89% found once. Sequencing was carried out using peripheral blood. These receptors all come from a woman in her forties or fifties with acute or convalescent COVID-19. Each CDR3 is given with its conserved first and last residue. D genes are given only for firm matches. Part of the rows lack a size; the others show once, few, many or a class for expanded clones.

NA | TRBJ1-2 | 15 | TRBV27 | NA | TGTGCCAGCAGTTTAAACCGGGGTACGAACTATGGCTACACCTTC | CASSLNRGTNYGYTF
NA | TRBJ2-2 | 13 | TRBV6-6 | NA | TGTGCCAGCAGCTCACCGGAGTCCGGGGAGCTGTTTTTT | CASSSPESGELFF
NA | TRBJ1-2 | 11 | TRBV7-2 | NA | TGTGCCAGCAGCTTATCGAGGGGCTACACCTTC | CASSLSRGYTF
NA | TRBJ2-3 | 16 | TRBV27 | NA | TGTGCCAGCAGTTCCCCCATAGGACAGAGCACAGATACGCAGTATTTT | CASSSPIGQSTDTQYF
NA | TRBJ2-1 | 17 | TRBV5-1 | NA | TGCGCCAGCAGCTTAGTCGGCCCCGGGAGCCTTGTCGATGAGCAGTTCTTC | CASSLVGPGSLVDEQFF
TRBD2 | TRBJ2-5 | 19 | TRBV5-1 | NA | TGCGCCAGCAGCTTGGCCGAAACTAGCGGAGTGGTCCACCAAGAGACCCAGTACTTC | CASSLAETSGVVHQETQYF
TRBD1 | TRBJ2-7 | 16 | TRBV27 | NA | TGTGCCAGCAGTTCTGGGACAGGGGCCGGCCCCTACGAGCAGTACTTC | CASSSGTGAGPYEQYF
TRBD2 | TRBJ2-2 | 16 | TRBV19 | few | TGTGCCAGTAGTATCGTTGGGACTAGTCTCGGCGGGGAGCTGTTTTTT | CASSIVGTSLGGELFF
TRBD1 | TRBJ2-3 | 15 | TRBV19 | NA | TGTGCCAGTAGTATGCCGACAGGGGGGACAGATACGCAGTATTTT | CASSMPTGGTDTQYF
TRBD2 | TRBJ2-1 | 16 | TRBV5-6 | NA | TGTGCCAGCAGCTCGGGCGGGCTAGCGGGGATCAATGAGCAGTTCTTC | CASSSGGLAGINEQFF
TRBD1 | TRBJ2-2 | 17 | TRBV28 | few | TGTGCCAGCAGTACCCCCCAGGACAGGGGGTACACCGGGGAGCTGTTTTTT | CASSTPQDRGYTGELFF
NA | TRBJ2-1 | 13 | TRBV29-1 | NA | TGCAGCTCCCTAACTAGATTGAACAATGAGCAGTTCTTC | CSSLTRLNNEQFF
TRBD2 | TRBJ2-3 | 16 | TRBV5-1 | NA | TGCGCCAGCAGCTTGGGACTAGCGGGAGCAACAGATACGCAGTATTTT | CASSLGLAGATDTQYF
NA | TRBJ1-4 | 16 | TRBV15 | NA | TGTGCCACCAGCAGGGATGCGGGACCCCGTGGGGAAAAACTGTTTTTT | CATSRDAGPRGEKLFF
NA | TRBJ1-4 | 15 | TRBV9 | NA | TGTGCCAGCAGCGTAGGAAGCGCAACTAATGAAAAACTGTTTTTT | CASSVGSATNEKLFF
NA | TRBJ2-1 | 16 | TRBV28 | few | TGTGCCAGCAGTCCTAAGAGGGCTCGCGCCTACAATGAGCAGTTCTTC | CASSPKRARAYNEQFF
NA | TRBJ2-7 | 14 | TRBV5-1 | once | TGCGCCAGCAGCTTGGGGACTGACATCTACGAGCAGTACTTC | CASSLGTDIYEQYF
TRBD1 | TRBJ2-5 | 15 | TRBV28 | NA | TGTGCCAGCAGTTTCCCCACAGGGGATGGTGAGACCCAGTACTTC | CASSFPTGDGETQYF
NA | TRBJ2-2 | 11 | TRBV2 | few | TGTGCCACGCAGGGTACCGGGGAGCTGTTTTTT | CATQGTGELFF
NA | TRBJ1-2 | 15 | TRBV9 | NA | TGTGCCAGCAGCGTCAATTCTATCCCTAACTATGGCTACACCTTC | CASSVNSIPNYGYTF
TRBD1 | TRBJ1-5 | 13 | TRBV19 | NA | TGTGCCAGCACAGTAGCAGGGGGGCAGCCCCAGCATTTT | CASTVAGGQPQHF
NA | TRBJ1-1 | 14 | TRBV5-1 | NA | TGCGCCAGCAGCTTGGGACAGCCGAACACTGAAGCTTTCTTT | CASSLGQPNTEAFF
TRBD1 | TRBJ2-5 | 15 | TRBV5-1 | NA | TGCGCCAGCAGCTTGGCAGTAACAGGGGACGAGACCCAGTACTTC | CASSLAVTGDETQYF
TRBD1 | TRBJ1-2 | 12 | TRBV28 | NA | TGTGCCAGCAGTTTCGACAGGGATGGCTACACCTTC | CASSFDRDGYTF
TRBD1 | TRBJ2-5 | 17 | TRBV28 | NA | TGTGCCAGCAGTCCACTTAACAAAGGGGACAGCCTGAGGACCCAGTACTTC | CASSPLNKGDSLRTQYF
TRBD2 | TRBJ2-3 | 18 | TRBV6-4 | NA | TGTGCCAGCGCCCCCCAGGGACTAGCGGGCTGGACCACAGATACGCAATATTTT | CASAPQGLAGWTTDTQYF
NA | TRBJ2-7 | 17 | TRBV6-6 | once | TGTGCCAGCAGTCCTCCCCCCGGGACTGCGCCCAACTACGAGCAGTACTTC | CASSPPPGTAPNYEQYF
NA | TRBJ1-4 | 15 | TRBV28 | few | TGTGCCAGCAGCTTAAGAGGTGGTGCTAATGAAAAACTGTTTTTT | CASSLRGGANEKLFF
NA | TRBJ2-6 | 16 | TRBV28 | NA | TGTGCCAGCAGTTTATTAGGGGTCTCTGGGGCCAACGTCCTGACTTTC | CASSLLGVSGANVLTF
TRBD1 | TRBJ1-2 | 14 | TRBV7-2 | NA | TGTGCCAGCAGCTTAGACGGGACAGGGAATGGCTACACCTTC | CASSLDGTGNGYTF
TRBD2 | TRBJ2-3 | 17 | TRBV4-1 | NA | TGCGCCAGCAGCCAAGCCAATCTATTTGCGGGAGGAGATACGCAGTATTTT | CASSQANLFAGGDTQYF
NA | TRBJ2-2 | 14 | TRBV3-1/TRBV3-2 | NA | TGTGCCAGCAGCCAACTAGCTGGGTCCGGGGAGCTGTTTTTT | CASSQLAGSGELFF
NA | TRBJ1-3 | 15 | TRBV14 | NA | TGTGCCAGCAGCCAACGAACAGGGTCAGGAAACACCATATATTTT | CASSQRTGSGNTIYF
NA | TRBJ2-7 | 16 | TRBV6-6 | once | TGTGCCAGCAGTTCCGCCCCTCGGAGGGCTTCCTACGAGCAGTACTTC | CASSSAPRRASYEQYF
NA | TRBJ2-7 | 17 | TRBV5-5 | NA | TGTGCCAGCAGCTTAGGGTCGGCAGGGACACACTCCTACGAGCAGTACTTC | CASSLGSAGTHSYEQYF
NA | TRBJ2-1 | 11 | TRBV19 | NA | TGTGCCAGTCTAGACTACAATGAGCAGTTCTTC | CASLDYNEQFF
TRBD1 | TRBJ1-3 | 14 | TRBV24-1 | NA | TGTGCCACCAGTGACGGACAGGGGATAAACACCATATATTTT | CATSDGQGINTIYF
TRBD1 | TRBJ1-2 | 13 | TRBV24-1 | NA | TGTGCCACCTGGGGGACAGGGGGAAATGGCTACACCTTC | CATWGTGGNGYTF
NA | TRBJ1-2 | 13 | TRBV12-3/TRBV12-4 | NA | TGTGCCAGCAGTTTAAAAGGGGGTGGCGGCTACACCTTC | CASSLKGGGGYTF
NA | TRBJ2-1 | 17 | TRBV6-1 | NA | TGTGCCAGCAGTGGAGGTGTCGGAGGCCCTTCCTACAATGAGCAGTTCTTC | CASSGGVGGPSYNEQFF
TRBD2 | TRBJ2-2 | 13 | TRBV7-8 | NA | TGTGTAGCGCGGGAGGGTAACACCGGGGAGCTGTTTTTT | CVAREGNTGELFF